This T cell receptor beta chain comes out of a study of synovial regulatory T cells in juvenile arthritis. Turning to the study itself: Treatments: a few naive, several methotrexate, one methotrexate plus infliximab, one unknown. Study-wide results and limits: Blood Treg cells that were inflammation-associated showed lower TCR diversity than other blood Treg cells.

Libraries were prepared by immunoSEQ multiplex PCR; TCRdb keeps only in-frame clonotypes and omits some of them. Here the sample table reports about 10,000 clones. The approximately eleven donors had active juvenile idiopathic arthritis, with 3 polyarticular and 8 oligoarticular cases. Median disease duration was about seven years, range 0.2-19.1. Notes on this clone: Its antigen remains unknown.

The CDR3 has 16 residues. No DNA is listed. Germline CDR1 reads LGHNT; CDR2 reads FRNRAP. The specimen sequenced was Treg cells from blood. Subset denoted: remaining (HLA-DR-negative) circulating blood Treg cells. The chain combines TRBV12-5 with TRBJ1-2; TCRdb returns TRBD1, unconfirmable since there is no DNA. The clonotype originates from a donor between 2 and 29 years old with juvenile idiopathic arthritis. The CDR3 protein is CASGIHRGPANYGYTF.